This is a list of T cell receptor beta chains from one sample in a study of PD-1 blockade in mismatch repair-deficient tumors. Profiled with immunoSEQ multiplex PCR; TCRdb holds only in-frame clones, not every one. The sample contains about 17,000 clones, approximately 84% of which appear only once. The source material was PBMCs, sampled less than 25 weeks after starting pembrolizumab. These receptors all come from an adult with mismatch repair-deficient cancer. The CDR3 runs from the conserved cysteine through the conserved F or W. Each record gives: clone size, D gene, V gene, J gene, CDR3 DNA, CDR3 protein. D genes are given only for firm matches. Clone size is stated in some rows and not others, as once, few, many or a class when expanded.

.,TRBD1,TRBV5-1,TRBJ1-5,TGCGCCAGCAGCCAGGGTTCCGGGACAGAGCCTAATCAGCCCCAGCATTTT,CASSQGSGTEPNQPQHF
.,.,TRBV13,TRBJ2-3,TGTGCCAGCAGCTTCCTGACTGTCACAGATACGCAGTATTTT,CASSFLTVTDTQYF
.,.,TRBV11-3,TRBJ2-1,TGTGCCAGCAGCTTGGGGGGACCTTACAATGAGCAGTTCTTC,CASSLGGPYNEQFF
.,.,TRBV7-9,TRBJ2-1,TGTGCCAGCAGTCCCACAGTTTCCTACAATGAGCAGTTCTTC,CASSPTVSYNEQFF
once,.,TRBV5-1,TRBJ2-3,TGCGCCAGCAGCACTCCCCAGGCCACGACCACAGATACGCAGTATTTT,CASSTPQATTTDTQYF
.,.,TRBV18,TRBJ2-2,TGTGCCAGCTCACCACTGCAGGGGAGAAGGACCACCGGGGAGCTGTTTTTT,CASSPLQGRRTTGELFF
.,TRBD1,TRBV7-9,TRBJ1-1,TGTGCCAGCAGCCCCGGGGACAGGGAGAACACTGAAGCTTTCTTT,CASSPGDRENTEAFF
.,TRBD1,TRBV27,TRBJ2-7,TGTGCCAGCAGTTCCCCGGGGACAGGGGCCCACGAGCAGTACTTC,CASSSPGTGAHEQYF
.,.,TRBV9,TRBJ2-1,TGTGCCAGCAGCCCCCACGGGGAGTACAATGAGCAGTTCTTC,CASSPHGEYNEQFF
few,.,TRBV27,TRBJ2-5,TGTGCCAGCAGTCCCCTCGGAGAAGAGACCCAGTACTTC,CASSPLGEETQYF
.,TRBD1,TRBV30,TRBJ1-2,TGTGCCTGGAGTGGCGGGACAGGGCCCTATGGCTACACCTTC,CAWSGGTGPYGYTF
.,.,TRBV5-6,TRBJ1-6,TGTGCCAGCAGACAGCTGGAGGGCTCCTATAATTCACCCCTCCACTTT,CASRQLEGSYNSPLHF
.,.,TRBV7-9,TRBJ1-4,TGTGCCAGCAGCCCGGGTGAAAAACTGTTTTTT,CASSPGEKLFF
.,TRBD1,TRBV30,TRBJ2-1,TGTGCCTGGAGTACTACCAAACCCCTGGGCCCTACCGGGACAGGTTATAGGGGTGAGCAGTTCTTC,CAWSTTKPLGPTGTGYRGEQFF
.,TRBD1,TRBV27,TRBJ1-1,TGTGCCAGCAGTCCACCGACAGGGGGCGTAAAGAGGAGGGGCACTGAAGCTTTCTTT,CASSPPTGGVKRRGTEAFF
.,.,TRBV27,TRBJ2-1,TGTGCCAGCAAACCGGTCGAGTTTGGTGGCGGTGAGCAGTTCTTC,CASKPVEFGGGEQFF
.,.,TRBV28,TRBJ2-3,TGTGCCAGCAGTTTTCTAGCCCGCATTAGCACAGATACGCAGTATTTT,CASSFLARISTDTQYF
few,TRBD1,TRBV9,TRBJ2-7,TGTGCCAGCAGCCCTCGGACAGGGGCCTACGAGCAGTACTTC,CASSPRTGAYEQYF
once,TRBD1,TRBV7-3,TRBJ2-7,TGTGCCAGCAGCTTAGGTGGACAGGGCGAAAAGCAGTACTTC,CASSLGGQGEKQYF
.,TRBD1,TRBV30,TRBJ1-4,TGTGCCGGGTCAAAAAGGGGACAGCCCTTTAATGAAAAACTGTTTTTT,CAGSKRGQPFNEKLFF
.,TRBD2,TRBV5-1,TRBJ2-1,TGCGCCAGCAGCTTCTCCAGACTAGCGGGAGTCACTGAGCAGTTCTTC,CASSFSRLAGVTEQFF
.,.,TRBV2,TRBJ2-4,TGTGCCAGCAGCGACGGCGGGGTCAACATTCAGTACTTC,CASSDGGVNIQYF
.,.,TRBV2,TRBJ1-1,TGTGCCAGCAGTTTTTATCCGACCGCCGGGGAGGTGGACACTGAAGCTTTCTTT,CASSFYPTAGEVDTEAFF
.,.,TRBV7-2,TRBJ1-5,TGTGCCAGCAGCTTCGGGCGGGGCAGCAATCAGCCCCAGCATTTT,CASSFGRGSNQPQHF
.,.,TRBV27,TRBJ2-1,TGTGCCAGCAGCTACCTAGCTTACAATGAGCAGTTCTTC,CASSYLAYNEQFF
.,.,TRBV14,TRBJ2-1,TGTGCCAGCAGCCTATCCCGGACTGGTGAGCAGTTCTTC,CASSLSRTGEQFF
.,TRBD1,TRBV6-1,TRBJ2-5,TGTGCCATTTTGCCGGGACAGTACTACCAAGAGACCCAGTACTTC,CAILPGQYYQETQYF
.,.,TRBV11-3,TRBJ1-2,TGTGCCAGCAGGAGCCGGGACACCTATGGCTACACCTTC,CASRSRDTYGYTF
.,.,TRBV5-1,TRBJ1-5,TGCGCCAGCAGCTTGGAAGGGGGATGGGGACAGCCCCAGCATTTT,CASSLEGGWGQPQHF
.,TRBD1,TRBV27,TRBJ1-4,TGTGCCAGCAGATCCGGGACAGGGGGTGAAAAACTGTTTTTT,CASRSGTGGEKLFF
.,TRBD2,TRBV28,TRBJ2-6,TGTGCCAGCAGCCAGGGACTAGCGGGATACGCTGGGGCCAACGTCCTGACTTTC,CASSQGLAGYAGANVLTF
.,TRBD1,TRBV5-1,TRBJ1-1,TGCGCCAGCAGCCTTAATCCAGGGGGCTTGGGGGCTTTCTTT,CASSLNPGGLGAFF
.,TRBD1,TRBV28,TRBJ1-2,TGTGCCAGCAGGGTGGGGGGACAGGGGGGATATGGCTACACCTTC,CASRVGGQGGYGYTF
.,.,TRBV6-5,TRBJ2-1,TGTGCCAGCAGAGCGCCCTACAATGAGCAGTTCTTC,CASRAPYNEQFF
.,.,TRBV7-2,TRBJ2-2,TGTGCCAGCAGCTTAGTTGCCTATACGAACACCGGGGAGCTGTTTTTT,CASSLVAYTNTGELFF
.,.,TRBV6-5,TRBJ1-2,TGTGCCAGCAGTTCTGTCCGTGGCTACACCTTC,CASSSVRGYTF
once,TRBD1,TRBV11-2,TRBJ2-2,TGTGCCAGCAGCTTAGATCCGAACAGGGGCGCCGGGGAGCTGTTTTTT,CASSLDPNRGAGELFF
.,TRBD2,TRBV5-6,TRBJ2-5,TGTGCCAGCAGCTCGCTAGCGGGAGTGGTAGAGACCCAGTACTTC,CASSSLAGVVETQYF
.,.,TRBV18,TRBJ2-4,TGTGCCAGCTCACCACCGGACCAATATACGCGAGGGAACCTAGCCAAAAACATTCAGTACTTC,CASSPPDQYTRGNLAKNIQYF
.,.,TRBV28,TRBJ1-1,TGTGCCAGCAGTTTAGGGGGCTTGGGTAACACTGAAGCTTTCTTT,CASSLGGLGNTEAFF